This record looks at one T cell receptor beta chain sequence and its context. The data are from a study of technical replicates of blood from a few donors. The protocol was immunoSEQ multiplex PCR, while the TCRdb copy is restricted to in-frame clones and leaves out a portion. The sample has roughly 93,000 clones, approximately 96% seen once. From germline, CDR1 is MGHRA and CDR2 YSYEKL. The CDR3 is made up of 17 amino acids. Deletions cut 2 bases from V and 5 bases from J, with 19 bases between. Sequenced material: T cells isolated from PBMCs. The rearrangement links TRBV4-1 to TRBJ1-5, with D possibly matching TRBD1 (5 bases). This TCR came from a human donor in good health. The CDR3 protein is CASSQKPQGPRDQPQHF. DNA of the CDR3: TGCGCCAGCAGCCAAAAACCCCAAGGACCCAGGGATCAGCCCCAGCATTTT.